The clone carrying this TCR beta chain was counted a few times. The antigen is unknown. A previously described protocol, modified, built RNA-based TCR cDNA libraries. Each CDR3 protein gets one entry after TCRdb re-called the 5' RACE reads with MiXCR. There are 300,000 to 450,000 distinct CDR3 sequences in the sample; roughly 31% occur only once, and 6.1% lies in the top ten. The data stem from a study of identical twins' blood T cells. Study-wide results and limits: Twins shared more top CDR3 clonotypes than unrelated donors did. Out-of-frame TCRbeta clonotypes reportedly had markedly more similar V usage in twins than unrelated donors.

The TCR originated in a woman aged 18 to 55 in good health. Sequenced input: PBMCs.

The CDR3 DNA reads as TGCAGTGCCGAATCCCGGGACAGGGCAACCCACGAGCAGTACTTC. Protein product: CSAESRDRATHEQYF. The rearrangement uses TRBV20-1 and TRBJ2-7; TRBD1 matches at 9 bases. Per the germline V gene, CDR1 is DFQATT and CDR2 is SNEGSKA (reference sequence). Trimming at V came to 6 bases and at J to 5 bases, leaving 14 bases not matched to a gene. CDR3 length: 15 amino acids.